This record looks at one T cell receptor (beta chain) sequence and its context. This CDR3 is 14 amino acids long. Germline loops: CDR1 KGHDR, CDR2 SFDVKD. The V segment lost 7 bases and the J segment 0 bases; nucleotides outside the gene matches: 3. The entry originates in a study of blood T cells in healthy people across ages. The second PCR ran 7 to 11 cycles with a sample-barcoded 5' primer and J-beta primers. Each CDR3 protein gets one entry after TCRdb re-called the 5' RACE reads with MiXCR. The table shows some 670,000 distinct CDR3 sequences, with about 50% occurring only once. The clonotype comes from a woman aged 80 or older in good health. The V and J genes are TRBV24-1 and TRBJ2-5; TRBD1 matches at 8 bases. The sequenced sample was blood. CDR3 in DNA: TGTGCCACCAGCGGACAGGGAAACCAAGAGACCCAGTACTTC. This sequence encodes CATSGQGNQETQYF.